These 7 T cell receptor beta chains came from one sample sequenced in a study of T cell responses to AZD1222 COVID-19 vaccine. TCRdb keeps only in-frame clones here, not all; method: immunoSEQ multiplex PCR. The data hold over 85,000 clones, with approximately 86% observed a single time. The sequences come from peripheral blood, collected on day 0 of AZD1222 vaccination. The receptor source for this set is an adult in good health.

The chain combines TRBV2 with TRBJ1-2, with 10 bases lining up with TRBD1. V lost 9 bases and J lost 8; bases outside the gene matches: 12. Per the germline V gene, CDR1 is SNHLY and CDR2 is FYNNEI. The CDR3 runs 14 residues. The CDR3 bases are TGTGCCAGTTCTAGGGAAAGACAGGGGGCCGGCTACACCTTC. Its protein product is CASSRERQGAGYTF.

The chain carries TRBV5-1 and TRBJ1-2, with a weak D call TRBD1 (5 bases). The CDR3 length is 15 residues. The V and J ends lost 4 bases and 8 bases respectively, with 21 bases between them. The germline CDR1 and CDR2 sequences are SGHRS and YFSETQ. Here the CDR3 DNA reads TGCGCCAGCAGCCCCTCCGGGACTTCGTTCGTCGGCTACACCTTC. The encoded protein is CASSPSGTSFVGYTF.

This clone turned up a few times. V gene TRBV7-6 combines with J gene TRBJ2-7; TRBD2 aligns across 11 bases. The CDR3 sequence is 17 residues long. V was pared by 5 bases and J by 3 bases, with 12 bases of the junction left unmatched. Germline CDR1 and CDR2: SGHVS and FNYEAQ. This CDR3 is CASSPSSGGTIHYEQYF. The CDR3 bases are TGTGCCAGCAGCCCCTCTAGCGGGGGGACGATTCACTACGAGCAGTACTTC.

The gene calls are TRBV7-8 and TRBJ2-5; D is unresolved. Germline loops: CDR1 SGHVS, CDR2 FQNEAQ. The CDR3 sequence is 11 residues long. V was shortened by 5 bases and J by 9 bases, with 10 bases between the two germline ends. As DNA, the CDR3 is TGTGCCAGCAGCCAGTTAGGGCCCCAGTACTTC. Translated, it gives CASSQLGPQYF.

The V gene is TRBV4-3, the J gene TRBJ1-5; 9 bases map to TRBD1. There are 15 residues in the CDR3. CDR1 is LGHNA, CDR2 YSLEER, per germline. V was pared by 2 bases and J by 7 bases, with 6 bases of the junction left unmatched. The CDR3 loop reads CASSQFYRGQQPQHF. The CDR3 bases are TGCGCCAGCAGCCAATTTTACAGGGGGCAGCAGCCCCAGCATTTT.

The rearrangement links TRBV24-1 to TRBJ1-4, with a weak D call TRBD1 (5 bases). In germline, CDR1 is KGHDR, CDR2 SFDVKD. The CDR3 is 15 residues long. Trimming shortened V by 3 bases and J by 8 bases, and 15 bases separated the two germline ends. The CDR3 region has the DNA TGTGCCACCAGTGATCCCCGTGGAGAGGGGGAAAAACTGTTTTTT. The encoded protein is CATSDPRGEGEKLFF.

This rearrangement joins TRBV19 to TRBJ1-5, with D possibly matching TRBD1 (6 bases). Germline V gene lookup returns CDR1 LNHDA and CDR2 SQIVND (reference sequence). V was trimmed by 7 bases and J by 1 base, leaving 14 bases between them. The CDR3 extends over 15 amino acids. The CDR3 nucleotides read TGTGCCAGTACTAGGGGGGGCGGAAGCAATCAGCCCCAGCATTTT. This encodes CASTRGGGSNQPQHF.